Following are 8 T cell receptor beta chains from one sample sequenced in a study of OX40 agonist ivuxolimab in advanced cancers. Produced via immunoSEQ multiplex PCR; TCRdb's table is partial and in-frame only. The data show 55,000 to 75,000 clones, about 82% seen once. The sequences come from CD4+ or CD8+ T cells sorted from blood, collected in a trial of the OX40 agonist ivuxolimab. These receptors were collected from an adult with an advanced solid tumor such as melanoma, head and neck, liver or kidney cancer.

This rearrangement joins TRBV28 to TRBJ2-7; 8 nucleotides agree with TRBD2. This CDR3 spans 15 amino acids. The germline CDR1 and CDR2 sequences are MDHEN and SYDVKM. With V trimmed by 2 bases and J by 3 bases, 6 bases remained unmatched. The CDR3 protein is CASSLGGGTSYEQYF. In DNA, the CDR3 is TGTGCCAGCAGTTTAGGAGGGGGGACTAGCTACGAGCAGTACTTC.

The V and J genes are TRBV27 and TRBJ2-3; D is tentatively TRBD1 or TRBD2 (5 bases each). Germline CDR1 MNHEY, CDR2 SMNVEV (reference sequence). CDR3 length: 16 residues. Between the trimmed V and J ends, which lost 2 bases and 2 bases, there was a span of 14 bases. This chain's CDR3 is CASSLLGGRNTDTQYF. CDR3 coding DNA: TGTGCCAGCAGTTTACTTGGGGGACGGAACACAGATACGCAGTATTTT.

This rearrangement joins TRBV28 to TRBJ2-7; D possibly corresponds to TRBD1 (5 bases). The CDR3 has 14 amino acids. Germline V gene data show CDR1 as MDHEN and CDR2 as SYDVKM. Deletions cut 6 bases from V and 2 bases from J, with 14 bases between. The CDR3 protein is CASSPKDSTYEQYF. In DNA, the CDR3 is TGTGCCAGCAGCCCAAAAGACAGTACCTACGAGCAGTACTTC.

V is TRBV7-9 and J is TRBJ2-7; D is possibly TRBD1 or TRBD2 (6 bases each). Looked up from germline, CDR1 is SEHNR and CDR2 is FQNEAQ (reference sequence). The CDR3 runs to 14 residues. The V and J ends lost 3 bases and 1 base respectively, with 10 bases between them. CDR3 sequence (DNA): TGTGCCAGCAGCTTCGGCGGGACATCCTACGAGCAGTACTTC. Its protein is CASSFGGTSYEQYF.

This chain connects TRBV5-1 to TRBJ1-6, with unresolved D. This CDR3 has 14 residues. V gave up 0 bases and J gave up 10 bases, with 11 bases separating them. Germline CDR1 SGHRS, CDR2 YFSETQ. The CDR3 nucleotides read TGCGCCAGCAGCTTGGGGACCTCTGGATCACCCCTCCACTTT. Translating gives CASSLGTSGSPLHF.

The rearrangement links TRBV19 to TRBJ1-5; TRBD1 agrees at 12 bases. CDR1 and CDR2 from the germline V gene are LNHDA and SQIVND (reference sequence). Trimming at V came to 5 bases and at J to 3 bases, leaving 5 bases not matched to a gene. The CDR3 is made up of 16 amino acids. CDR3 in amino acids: CASSSPGQGANQPQHF. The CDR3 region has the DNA TGTGCCAGTAGTTCCCCGGGACAGGGGGCCAATCAGCCCCAGCATTTT.

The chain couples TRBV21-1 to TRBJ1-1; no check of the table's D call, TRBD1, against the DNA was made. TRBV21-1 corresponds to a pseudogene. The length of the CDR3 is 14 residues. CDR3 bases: TGTGCCAGCAGCTGGACAGGGGAAGGCACTGAAGCTTTCTTT. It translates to CASSWTGEGTEAFF.

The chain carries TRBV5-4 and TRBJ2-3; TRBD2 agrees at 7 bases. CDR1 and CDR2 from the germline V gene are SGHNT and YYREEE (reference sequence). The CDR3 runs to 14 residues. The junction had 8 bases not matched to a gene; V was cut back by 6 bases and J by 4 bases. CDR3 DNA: TGTGCCAGCAACCTAGGGAGGGGCCCAGATACGCAGTATTTT. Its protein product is CASNLGRGPDTQYF.